A single TCR beta chain is shown here with its context. The antigen it recognizes is unknown. The record has no base qualities; no much larger clone is one base away. The data stem from a study of blood T cell repertoires in COVID-19 (dated by TCRdb to about 2020). Notes on the research overall: The collaborator samples originated in the United States, Italy and Spain and spanned the acute and convalescent phases of COVID-19. The prospective study material was composed of cDNA or gDNA derived from T cells, B-cell-depleted T cells, or PBMCs. Where HLA class I and class II types were available, the types were taken from metadata supplied by the sample provider, not from assay-based typing. The repertoires were released in a freely available public database intended as a resource for research on the immune response to SARS-CoV-2. Deeply sampled blood TCRbeta repertoires from subjects exposed to, actively infected with, or recovered from COVID-19 were included in the dataset. The samples were drawn from two sources: the first 160 participants of the ongoing ImmuneRACE study, and 1,000 to 1,500 subjects contributed by 6 global collaborators. A de-identified subject ID, COVID-19 status, age in years and sex were almost always included in the sample metadata.

Another Seattle source contributed samples from volunteer blood donors who had recovered from COVID-19. Whole blood was collected in K2EDTA tubes by collaborating institutions according to the institutions' own protocols. For TCRbeta analysis, collaborators shipped samples in one of three forms: frozen whole blood, isolated PBMCs, or DNA extracted from either of those sample types. Overall results and qualifications from the work: How much clinical and demographic metadata was included differed by source and by participant, and the metadata was provided uncurated.

Trimming at the junction amounts to 4 bases on V and 5 bases on J, and the germline ends lie 14 bases apart. Via the germline V gene, CDR1 is LGHNA and CDR2 YNFKEQ. Taken from cysteine to phenylalanine, the CDR3 has 15 residues. CDR3 DNA is the only sequence kept; it has 45 bases, read in frame from the first base. TCRbeta CDR3 regions were amplified from genomic DNA using the immunoSEQ Assay, a bias-controlled multiplex PCR. As for how the authors treated the data: Within the assay, amplification of reference gene primers was used to estimate how many nucleated cells each sample contained. Sequence reads were collapsed and filtered to measure the absolute abundance of every unique TCRbeta CDR3 rearrangement. For each sample, productive Simpson clonality was calculated by taking the square root of Simpson's diversity index across productive rearrangements. TCRdb retrieved this table from immuneACCESS and kept in-frame rearrangements only. Not all clones are present; in checked studies, unresolved V genes account for under half, and no reason is known for the remainder. V and J calls plus clone size are reproduced from that table; the DNA served to infer D and trimming. Within this sample are more than 250,000 clones, with 89% of them counted one time only. 5% to 7.5% of the sample lies in the top ten.

Recombination linked TRBV4-2 to TRBJ1-4; the D gene is perhaps TRBD1, from 5 matching bases. This TCR was sampled from a man aged 18 to 29 who had recovered from COVID-19. Sequencing was done on a sample of peripheral blood. The DNA is TGTGCCAGCAGCCCTATCGGGGGGGACAATGAAAAACTGTTTTTT. Translated, it reads CASSPIGGDNEKLFF.